One and the same sample provided the 30 T cell receptor beta chains below, sequenced in a study of shared T cell receptors in the human thymus. Data came from immunoSEQ multiplex PCR; TCRdb stores just in-frame clones and leaves some out. The data hold more than 550,000 clones, with 80% to 90% observed a single time. These data also formed part of another study, on human thymus T cells.

The sample comprised thymocytes. All receptors derive from a boy less than two years old with a congenital heart defect.

The chain recombines TRBV28 with TRBJ1-5; 9 nucleotides match TRBD1. The CDR3 has 15 amino acids. Germline CDR1 is MDHEN and CDR2 is SYDVKM. V lost 6 bases and J lost 6; bases outside the gene matches: 9. CDR3 in DNA: TGTGCCAGCAGCCTCTCTGACAGGGGGGCTCAGCCCCAGCATTTT. This gives the protein CASSLSDRGAQPQHF.

The CDR3 bases are TGCGCCAGCAGCTTGGCCGTGCGAACCCTGAACACTGAAGCTTTCTTT. This sequence encodes CASSLAVRTLNTEAFF. This chain connects TRBV5-1 to TRBJ1-1; D is unclear. V gave up 0 bases and J gave up 0 bases, with 12 bases separating them. This CDR3 contains 16 residues. CDR1 and CDR2 from the germline V gene are SGHRS and YFSETQ.

The count of this clone is one. The chain uses TRBV2 and TRBJ1-2; a weak D match, TRBD1 (6 bases). The V and J ends lost 1 base and 2 bases respectively, with 11 bases between them. This CDR3 has 15 amino acids. Per the germline V gene, CDR1 is SNHLY and CDR2 is FYNNEI. The DNA of the CDR3 is TGTGCCAGCAGTGAAGGGGCAGGGGAGAACTATGGCTACACCTTC. Its protein product is CASSEGAGENYGYTF.

V and J are TRBV5-6 and TRBJ2-3; tentatively, D is TRBD2 (5 bases). V was clipped by 3 bases and J by 4 bases, with 15 bases between them. Germline V CDR1 and CDR2: SGHDT, YYEEEE. The CDR3 runs to 15 residues. The CDR3 sequence is CASSSYSGFPDTQYF. DNA of the CDR3: TGTGCCAGCAGCTCTTACTCGGGGTTCCCAGATACGCAGTATTTT.

V and J are TRBV6-5 and TRBJ2-7; no definite D call. The CDR3 consists of 14 residues. The germline CDR1 and CDR2 sequences are MNHEY and SVGAGI. V was trimmed by 0 bases and J by 7 bases, leaving 13 bases between them. The CDR3 here is CASSYSRSPREQYF. The CDR3 bases are TGTGCCAGCAGTTACTCGAGGTCTCCTAGAGAGCAGTACTTC.

This sequence joins TRBV7-2 and TRBJ1-3; unclear D gene. From germline, CDR1 is SGHTA and CDR2 FQGNSA. Trimming left V 5 bases short and J 5 bases short, with 13 bases between. The CDR3 length is 14 residues. DNA for the CDR3: TGTGCCAGCAGCCCGGGAGGGTGGAGAAACACCATATATTTT. Translating it yields CASSPGGWRNTIYF.

This sequence joins TRBV2 and TRBJ2-7, with D possibly TRBD1 on 5 matching bases. Germline CDR1 SNHLY, CDR2 FYNNEI. This CDR3 comprises 16 residues. V was pared by 4 bases and J by 4 bases, with 20 bases between. CDR3 loop: CASSVFRGADFYEQYF. The CDR3 DNA is TGTGCCAGCAGTGTCTTTCGTGGGGCAGACTTTTACGAGCAGTACTTC. Together with reference TRBV2 and TRBJ2-7, the CDR3 gives the full variable domain: EPEVTQTPSHQVTQMGQEVILRCVPISNHLYFYWYRQILGQKVEFLVSFYNNEISEKSEIFDDQFSVERPDGSNFTLKIRSTKLEDSAMYFCASSVFRGADFYEQYFGPGTRLTVT.

The V gene is TRBV15, the J gene TRBJ1-2; 9 bases fit TRBD1. The germline CDR1 and CDR2 sequences are LNHNV and YYDKDF (reference sequence). The V segment lost 5 bases and the J segment 5 bases; nucleotides outside the gene matches: 9. CDR3 size: 15 residues. The CDR3 region has the DNA TGTGCCACCAGCCCACGGACAGGGGAGAGTTATGGCTACACCTTC. This gives the protein CATSPRTGESYGYTF.

In this sample, this clone turned up once. This chain uses TRBV7-3 with TRBJ2-7; D possibly corresponds to TRBD2 (6 bases). CDR3 size: 14 residues. With 4 bases removed from V and 3 bases from J, the gap between germline ends came to 13 bases. CDR1 is SGHTA, CDR2 FQGTGA, per germline. CDR3 residues: CASSSGTEIYEQYF. The CDR3 DNA is TGTGCCAGCAGCTCCGGGACTGAGATCTACGAGCAGTACTTC.

The V call is TRBV7-2, the J call TRBJ2-7, with 7 bases that match TRBD1. In germline, CDR1 is SGHTA, CDR2 FQGNSA. Trimming took 2 bases from V and 3 from J; bases not matched to a gene: 13. The CDR3 extends over 17 amino acids. The DNA of the CDR3 is TGTGCCAGCAGCTTACGAGCGAGTGGACAGGCCCTCTACGAGCAGTACTTC. Protein: CASSLRASGQALYEQYF.

V gene TRBV2 combines with J gene TRBJ2-7, with 7 bases lining up with TRBD2. The CDR3 consists of 15 residues. The germline gives CDR1 SNHLY, CDR2 FYNNEI. V trimming: 4 bases; J trimming: 3 bases; junction bases outside the gene matches: 9. For the CDR3, the DNA is TGTGCCAGCAGTGGTGGACTAGGAGGACTCTACGAGCAGTACTTC. Amino acid sequence: CASSGGLGGLYEQYF. Full variable domain (outside the CDR3, taken from reference TRBV2 and TRBJ2-7): EPEVTQTPSHQVTQMGQEVILRCVPISNHLYFYWYRQILGQKVEFLVSFYNNEISEKSEIFDDQFSVERPDGSNFTLKIRSTKLEDSAMYFCASSGGLGGLYEQYFGPGTRLTVT.

V usage is TRBV2 and J usage is TRBJ1-1, with 10 bases that match TRBD1. The CDR3 contains 15 residues. In germline, CDR1 is SNHLY, CDR2 FYNNEI. Trimming at V came to 10 bases and at J to 5 bases, leaving 13 bases not matched to a gene. The CDR3 reads CAMHRDRGGGTEAFF. The CDR3 nucleotides are TGTGCCATGCACCGGGACAGGGGAGGGGGGACTGAAGCTTTCTTT.

This chain connects TRBV13 to TRBJ1-5; D is possibly TRBD1 (5 bases). V was cut by 3 bases and J by 4 bases, with 7 bases left in between. Germline V gives CDR1 PRHDT, CDR2 FYEKMQ (reference sequence). This CDR3 spans 13 amino acids. CDR3 in DNA: TGTGCCAGCAGCTTGAAGGGGAATCAGCCCCAGCATTTT. This encodes CASSLKGNQPQHF.

The rearrangement links TRBV5-4 to TRBJ2-3; D gene uncertain. The CDR3 runs 15 residues. V was trimmed by 1 base and J by 1 base, leaving 10 bases between them. The V gene's germline CDR1 is SGHNT and CDR2 YYREEE (reference sequence). CDR3 protein: CASSLLSPGTDTQYF. The DNA for the CDR3 is TGTGCCAGCAGCTTGTTGTCCCCGGGCACAGATACGCAGTATTTT.

This clone was seen only a few times. This sequence joins TRBV30 and TRBJ1-1; possibly TRBD1 for D (6 bases). Germline V lookup: CDR1 GTSNPN, CDR2 SVGIG (reference sequence). This CDR3 contains 18 residues. The V and J ends lost 0 bases and 0 bases respectively, with 20 bases between them. CDR3 residues: CAWSVGLFSRGMNTEAFF. The CDR3, as DNA: TGTGCCTGGAGTGTGGGGCTCTTTTCCAGGGGCATGAACACTGAAGCTTTCTTT.

The chain joins TRBV29-1 to TRBJ2-1; 9 bases match TRBD2. The germline gives CDR1 SQVTM, CDR2 ANQGSEA. The CDR3 is 11 amino acids. J gave up 13 bases and V 6 bases, and 7 bases lay outside the gene matches. The CDR3 nucleotides are TGCAGCGTCCCCCTAGCGGGGCCTCAGTTCTTC. Amino acid sequence: CSVPLAGPQFF.

The V call is TRBV6-1, the J call TRBJ1-6; maybe TRBD1 (6 bases). CDR1 is MNHNS, CDR2 SASEGT, per germline. The CDR3 extends over 16 amino acids. The germline V and J ends were trimmed by 4 bases and 5 bases, with 15 bases remaining between them. CDR3 coding DNA: TGTGCCAGCAGTGGGACAGACCCAAGGGATAATTCACCCCTCCACTTT. Its translation is CASSGTDPRDNSPLHF.

This clone is a singleton in its sample. The V gene is TRBV7-9, the J gene TRBJ1-6; 7 bases align to TRBD1. CDR1 and CDR2 from the germline V gene are SEHNR and FQNEAQ (reference sequence). CDR3 size: 15 residues. The V and J ends lost 5 bases and 10 bases, in that order; junction bases with no gene match: 11. The CDR3 sequence is CASSTPDRWNSPLHF. CDR3 nucleotides: TGTGCCAGCAGCACCCCGGACAGGTGGAACTCACCCCTCCACTTT.

The V call is TRBV27, the J call TRBJ1-4; TRBD1 might be the D (5 bases). This CDR3 contains 17 residues. Germline CDR1 MNHEY, CDR2 SMNVEV (reference sequence). V lost 2 bases and J 4 bases, leaving 17 bases between the germline ends. This CDR3 reads CASSLHQSPDSNEKLFF. The CDR3 DNA is TGTGCCAGCAGTTTACACCAATCGCCCGACAGTAATGAAAAACTGTTTTTT.

V is TRBV14 and J is TRBJ1-2, with 7 bases identical to TRBD1. The CDR3 spans 16 residues. The germline V gene encodes CDR1 SGHDN and CDR2 FVKESK. Trimming took 6 bases from V and 4 from J; bases not matched to a gene: 14. The CDR3 region is CASSSKRDSLGYGYTF. CDR3 bases: TGTGCCAGCAGTTCTAAACGGGACAGCCTTGGCTATGGCTACACCTTC.

V is TRBV5-1 and J is TRBJ1-2, with 7 bases matching TRBD1. The V and J ends lost 4 bases and 12 bases, in that order; junction bases with no gene match: 18. The CDR3 has 15 amino acids. Germline CDR1 SGHRS, CDR2 YFSETQ. The CDR3 here is CASSPIPSTGWPDTF. DNA for the CDR3: TGCGCCAGCAGCCCCATTCCTTCGACAGGGTGGCCAGACACCTTC.

This rearrangement joins TRBV4-3 to TRBJ1-2; the D gene is possibly TRBD1 (6 bases). Germline CDR1 LGHNA, CDR2 YSLEER. With 0 bases removed from V and 6 bases from J, the gap between germline ends came to 11 bases. This CDR3 is built from 14 residues. CDR3 in DNA: TGCGCCAGCAGCCAAGAAGGCCCAGGGGATGGCTACACCTTC. The encoded protein is CASSQEGPGDGYTF.

In its sample, this clone was seen once. The rearrangement uses TRBV18 and TRBJ2-7; D is perhaps TRBD2 (5 bases). V lost 2 bases and J lost 6, with 17 bases in between. This CDR3 has 15 residues. Per germline, CDR1 KGHSH and CDR2 LQKENI. The CDR3 is CASSPTRERRSEQYF. The CDR3 DNA sequence: TGTGCCAGCTCACCAACCCGGGAAAGAAGGTCCGAGCAGTACTTC. The full variable domain, in which reference TRBV18 and TRBJ2-7 provide the parts outside the CDR3, is NAGVMQNPRHLVRRRGQEARLRCSPMKGHSHVYWYRQLPEEGLKFMVYLQKENIIDESGMPKERFSAEFPKEGPSILRIQQVVRGDSAAYFCASSPTRERRSEQYFGPGTRLTVT.

This clone appeared once. The chain carries TRBV6-1 and TRBJ2-3; D may be TRBD1 (6 bases). Trimming pared 6 bases from V and 1 base from J, leaving 8 bases between. Germline loops: CDR1 MNHNS, CDR2 SASEGT. The CDR3 runs to 13 residues. The CDR3 nucleotides are TGTGCCAGCAGGGGGGCACGCACAGATACGCAGTATTTT. Its translation is CASRGARTDTQYF.

As to this clone: Additional DNA sequences in this sample encode the identical CDR3. The chain's CDR3 is CAWGTDRDNSPLHF. DNA for the CDR3: TGTGCCTGGGGGACGGACAGGGATAATTCACCCCTCCACTTT. The chain has TRBV30 and TRBJ1-6; TRBD1 matches at 8 bases. The CDR3 contains 14 residues. CDR1 GTSNPN and CDR2 SVGIG come from the germline V gene (reference sequence). Trimming cost V 5 bases and J 5 bases; bases outside gene matches: 5.

The V gene is TRBV13, the J gene TRBJ1-4, with D perhaps TRBD1 (6 bases). The germline V and J ends were trimmed by 5 bases and 8 bases, with 15 bases remaining between them. Germline CDR1 and CDR2: PRHDT and FYEKMQ (reference sequence). The CDR3 length is 14 residues. This CDR3 reads CASSDADRREKLFF. DNA for the CDR3: TGTGCCAGCAGCGACGCGGACAGAAGAGAAAAACTGTTTTTT. The full variable domain, in which reference TRBV13 and TRBJ1-4 provide the parts outside the CDR3, is AAGVIQSPRHLIKEKRETATLKCYPIPRHDTVYWYQQGPGQDPQFLISFYEKMQSDKGSIPDRFSAQQFSDYHSELNMSSLELGDSALYFCASSDADRREKLFFGSGTQLSVL.

The chain is built from TRBV2 and TRBJ2-1, with TRBD2 matching over 13 bases. CDR1 and CDR2 (germline): SNHLY, FYNNEI. The CDR3 loop spans 15 amino acids. J lost 9 bases, V lost 2 bases, and 4 bases had no gene match. The CDR3 sequence: CASSEHRLAGGEQFF. The CDR3 nucleotides read TGTGCCAGCAGTGAACACCGACTAGCGGGGGGTGAGCAGTTCTTC.

The V and J genes are TRBV7-2 and TRBJ2-7, with a weak D call TRBD2 (5 bases). Per the germline V gene, CDR1 is SGHTA and CDR2 is FQGNSA. Deletions cut 2 bases from V and 2 bases from J, with 7 bases between. The CDR3 length is 13 residues. The CDR3 protein is CASSLRGPYEQYF. In DNA, the CDR3 is TGTGCCAGCAGCTTACGGGGTCCCTACGAGCAGTACTTC.

The chain joins TRBV14 to TRBJ2-7; TRBD1 matches 7 bases. The CDR3 is 16 amino acids. Germline CDR1 and CDR2: SGHDN and FVKESK. Trimming took 2 bases from V and 6 from J; bases not matched to a gene: 13. The chain's CDR3 is CASSQPDRAKVGEQYF. DNA for the CDR3: TGTGCCAGCAGCCAACCAGACAGGGCAAAGGTTGGCGAGCAGTACTTC.

The chain joins TRBV28 to TRBJ2-2, with D maybe TRBD2 (5 bases). There are 14 residues in the CDR3. CDR1 MDHEN and CDR2 SYDVKM come from the germline V gene. With 5 bases removed from V and 5 bases from J, the gap between germline ends came to 12 bases. The CDR3 loop reads CASSRRTSTGELFF. CDR3 coding DNA: TGTGCCAGCAGTAGGAGGACGAGTACCGGGGAGCTGTTTTTT. Together with reference TRBV28 and TRBJ2-2, the CDR3 gives the full variable domain: DVKVTQSSRYLVKRTGEKVFLECVQDMDHENMFWYRQDPGLGLRLIYFSYDVKMKEKGDIPEGYSVSREKKERFSLILESASTNQTSMYLCASSRRTSTGELFFGEGSRLTVL.